The present TCR beta chain was sequenced within a study of Ad26.COV2.S vaccination and SARS-CoV-2 variants. Study-wide points: Breadth, reportedly substantial, characterized the spike-specific CD8+ and CD4+ T cell responses after vaccination. Responses of T cells in total may have been underestimated by the TCR breadth and depth analyses.

Notes on this clone: Its specificity is not known.

Germline lookup yields CDR1 LNHDA and CDR2 SQIVND (reference sequence). There are 13 residues in the CDR3. V lost 3 bases and J 10 bases, leaving 12 bases between the germline ends. Assay used: immunoSEQ multiplex PCR; TCRdb lists only in-frame clones, some missing. The data hold hundreds of thousands of clones, with under 95% observed a single time. This TCR derives from a human donor who had recovered from COVID-19. The chain employs TRBV19 and TRBJ1-4; the D gene is possibly TRBD1 (5 bases). The sequencing here drew on peripheral blood, taken after recovery from COVID-19. CDR3 nucleotide sequence: TGTGCCAGTAGTATGGGGACGGGGGGAAAACTGTTTTTT. Translating gives CASSMGTGGKLFF.